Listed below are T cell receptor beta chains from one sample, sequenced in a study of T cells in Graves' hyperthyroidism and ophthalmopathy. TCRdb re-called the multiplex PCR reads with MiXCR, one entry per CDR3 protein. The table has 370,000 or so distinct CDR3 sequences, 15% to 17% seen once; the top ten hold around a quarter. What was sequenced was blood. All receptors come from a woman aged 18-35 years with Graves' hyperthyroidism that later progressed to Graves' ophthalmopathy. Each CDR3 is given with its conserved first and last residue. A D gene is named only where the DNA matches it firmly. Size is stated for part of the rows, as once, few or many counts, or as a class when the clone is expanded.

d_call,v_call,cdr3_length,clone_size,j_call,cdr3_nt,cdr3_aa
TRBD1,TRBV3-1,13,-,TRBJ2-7,TGTGCCAGCAGCCAATATTCAGGGGGCGAGCAGTACTTC,CASSQYSGGEQYF
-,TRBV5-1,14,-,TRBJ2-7,TGCGCCAGCGCGGAGGGTCGGGAGATCGACGAGCAGTACTTC,CASAEGREIDEQYF
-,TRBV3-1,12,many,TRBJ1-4,TGTGCCAGCAGCCAAAGGAGAGAAAAACTGTTTTTT,CASSQRREKLFF
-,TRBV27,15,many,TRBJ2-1,TGTGCCAGCAGTAGACTTCGACGCTCCTACAATGAGCAGTTCTTC,CASSRLRRSYNEQFF
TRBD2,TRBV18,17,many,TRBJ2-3,TGTGCCAGCTCACCACGGTACGGCGGGAGAGGGGCAGATACGCAGTATTTT,CASSPRYGGRGADTQYF
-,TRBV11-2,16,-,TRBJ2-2,TGTGCCAGCAGGAACCTGAGGCAGGGGCGCGTCGGGGAGCTGTTTTTT,CASRNLRQGRVGELFF
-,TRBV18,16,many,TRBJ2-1,TGTGCCAGCTCCCCTAGGGTCCCCGACTCCTACAATGAGCAGTTCTTC,CASSPRVPDSYNEQFF
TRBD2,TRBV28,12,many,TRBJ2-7,TGTGCCAGCGGGAGGGGACTCTACGAGCAGTACTTC,CASGRGLYEQYF
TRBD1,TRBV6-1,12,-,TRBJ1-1,TGTGCCAGCAGCCCTGGGACAGGAGTAGCTTTCTTT,CASSPGTGVAFF
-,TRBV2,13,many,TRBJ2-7,TGTGCCAGCAGTGGGGGTCAGGGTTACGAGCAGTACTTC,CASSGGQGYEQYF
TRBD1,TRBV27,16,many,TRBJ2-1,TGTGCCAGCAGTTCCATCGGGACAGGGTTATACAATGAGCAGTTCTTC,CASSSIGTGLYNEQFF
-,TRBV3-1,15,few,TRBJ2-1,TGTGCCAGCAGCCATCCTAGTAGCTCCTACAATGAGCAGTTCTTC,CASSHPSSSYNEQFF
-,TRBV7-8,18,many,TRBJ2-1,TGTGCCAGCAGCATTTATAAGGGTTGGGGGACCCCCTACAATGAGCAGTTCTTC,CASSIYKGWGTPYNEQFF
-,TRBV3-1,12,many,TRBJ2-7,TGTGCCAGCAGCCAAGAACGGGGGGAGCAGTACTTC,CASSQERGEQYF
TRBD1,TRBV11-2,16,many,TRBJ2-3,TGTGCCAGCACCAGATGGGATGAGGGGGCGGGAGATACGCAGTATTTT,CASTRWDEGAGDTQYF
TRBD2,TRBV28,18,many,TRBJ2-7,TGTGCCAGCAGTTCTAAGGTTGCGTGGCGGGAGGGCCGATACGAGCAGTACTTC,CASSSKVAWREGRYEQYF
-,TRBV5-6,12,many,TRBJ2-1,TGTGCCAGCAGCTCCACAAGGGGTGAGCAGTTCTTC,CASSSTRGEQFF
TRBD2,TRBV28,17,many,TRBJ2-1,TGTGCCAGCAGTATCATGGCGGGGACTAGCGGGAGTAATGAGCAGTTCTTC,CASSIMAGTSGSNEQFF
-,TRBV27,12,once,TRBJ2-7,TGTGCCAGCAGTTCCCGCGGTAACGAGCAGTACTTC,CASSSRGNEQYF
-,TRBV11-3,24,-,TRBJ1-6,TGTGCCAGCAGCTTAGCACTCTCCTTGGGGGACCTGATCCACCCACACGCTCGTAATTCACCCCTCCACTTT,CASSLALSLGDLIHPHARNSPLHF
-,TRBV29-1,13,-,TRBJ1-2,TGCAGCGCCGACTCACAGGGCTACTATGGCTACACCTTC,CSADSQGYYGYTF
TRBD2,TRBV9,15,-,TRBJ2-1,TGTGCCAGCAGCGCAGGGACTAGCGGCCGAGCGCGGCAGTTCTTC,CASSAGTSGRARQFF
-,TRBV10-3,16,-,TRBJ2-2,TGTGCCATCAGTGACCTTGACCCTGCGGACACCGGGGAGCTGTTTTTT,CAISDLDPADTGELFF
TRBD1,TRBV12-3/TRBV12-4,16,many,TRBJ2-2,TGTGCCAGCAGTAAGGACAGGGGACAGGGGACCGGGGAGCTGTTTTTT,CASSKDRGQGTGELFF
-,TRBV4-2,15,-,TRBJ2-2,TGTGCCAGCAGCCAAGATGTGGGCATCGCCGGGGAGCTGTTTTTT,CASSQDVGIAGELFF
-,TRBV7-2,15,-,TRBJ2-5,TGTGCCAGCAGCTTATTGGGGCGGAGACAAGAGACCCAGTACTTC,CASSLLGRRQETQYF
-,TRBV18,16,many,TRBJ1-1,TGTGCCAGCTCACCACTACAGGGAGAGGGGATCACTGAAGCTTTCTTT,CASSPLQGEGITEAFF
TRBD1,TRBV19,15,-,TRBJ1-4,TGTGCCAGTAGCTCACCCCGGGACAGACTCGAAAAACTGTTTTTT,CASSSPRDRLEKLFF
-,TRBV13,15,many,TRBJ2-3,TGTGCCAGCAGCTCCTGGACAGTTAGCACAGATACGCAGTATTTT,CASSSWTVSTDTQYF
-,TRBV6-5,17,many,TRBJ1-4,TGTGCCAGCAGTTACTCCGGGTCAGGGGCAACTAATGAAAAACTGTTTTTT,CASSYSGSGATNEKLFF